This is a list of T cell receptor beta chains from one sample in a study of T-cell memory formation after mild COVID-19. MiXCR, applied by TCRdb to the 5' RACE reads, yields one record per CDR3 protein. Found here are 220,000 or so distinct CDR3 sequences, over 9% of them singletons; the top ten hold roughly 4%. The specimen sequenced was PBMCs or a T cell subset sorted from them (not recorded which). Receptors originate from a man between 18 and 35 years old who had mild COVID-19 (a few samples of this study predate the infection). Cell type and time point are not known. Each CDR3 is given with its conserved first and last residue. D genes are given only for firm matches. Clone size is shown for a subset of rows, as once, few, many or a class of expanded clone.

V gene	D gene	clone size	J gene	CDR3 DNA	CDR3 protein
TRBV2	NA	NA	TRBJ1-2	TGTGCCAGCAGCCTAGACAACTACTACTATGGCTACACCTTC	CASSLDNYYYGYTF
TRBV7-2	TRBD1	many	TRBJ1-2	TGTGCCAGCAGCCACCCAGGGGGGCGGGATGGCTACACCTTC	CASSHPGGRDGYTF
TRBV6-5	NA	NA	TRBJ1-2	TGTGCCAGCTCCAACAGCCGTGGCTACACCTTC	CASSNSRGYTF
TRBV3-1	TRBD1	NA	TRBJ2-1	TGTGCCAGCAGCCGCGGGACAGGGTACGATGAGCAGTTCTTC	CASSRGTGYDEQFF
TRBV4-3	TRBD1	NA	TRBJ2-2	TGCGCCAGCAGCCAAGAGAGAGCAGGGGGCAAAACCGGGGAGCTGTTTTTT	CASSQERAGGKTGELFF
TRBV11-2	NA	NA	TRBJ2-3	TGTGCCAGCAGCTTGGACCGTCACACAGATACGCAGTATTTT	CASSLDRHTDTQYF
TRBV4-3	NA	many	TRBJ2-4	TGCGCCAGCAGCCAACAGGGGACTGGCCTAGCCAAAAACATTCAGTACTTC	CASSQQGTGLAKNIQYF
TRBV5-1	TRBD1	many	TRBJ2-5	TGCGCCAGCAGCTTGGGCCGGGACAGTAAAGAGACCCAGTACTTC	CASSLGRDSKETQYF
TRBV3-1	TRBD1	many	TRBJ2-7	TGTGCCAGCAGCCGTCCGACAGGGGACGGGGAGCAGTACTTC	CASSRPTGDGEQYF
TRBV10-3	NA	NA	TRBJ2-2	TGTGCCGTGAAAAGCGGTAACACCGGGGAGCTGTTTTTT	CAVKSGNTGELFF
TRBV5-6	NA	few	TRBJ1-1	TGTGCCAGCAGCAGGCGCGCGGGCCAATCGGGCACTGAAGCTTTCTTT	CASSRRAGQSGTEAFF
TRBV20-1	TRBD1	NA	TRBJ2-7	TGCAGTGCTAGGGGACAGGGGCGCTACGAGCAGTACTTC	CSARGQGRYEQYF
TRBV7-9	NA	NA	TRBJ1-3	TGTGCCAGCAGCTTAGACCTGGGTCGCATAGACACCATATATTTT	CASSLDLGRIDTIYF
TRBV20-1	TRBD1	NA	TRBJ1-5	TGCAGTGCTAGAGTAGAGGGACAGGGGAATCAGCCCCAGCATTTT	CSARVEGQGNQPQHF
TRBV9	NA	few	TRBJ2-1	TGTGCCAGCAGCGTAGAGTTAGGCACGAAGCAGTTCTTC	CASSVELGTKQFF
TRBV10-3	TRBD1	many	TRBJ2-5	TGTGCCATCAGTGGGGCGGACAGGGGGCAAGAGACCCAGTACTTC	CAISGADRGQETQYF
TRBV20-1	NA	few	TRBJ1-4	TGCAGTGCTAGGACAGGTGAAAAACTGTTTTTT	CSARTGEKLFF
TRBV20-1	NA	many	TRBJ2-1	TGCAGTGCTAGAAGTGAGCAGTTCTTC	CSARSEQFF
TRBV29-1	TRBD2	many	TRBJ2-3	TGCAGCGTTGAAATGGGACTAGCGGGGGACACAGATACGCAGTATTTT	CSVEMGLAGDTDTQYF
TRBV5-4	TRBD1	many	TRBJ1-4	TGTGCCAGCAGCTTACAGGGGGCGGTCGAAAAACTGTTTTTT	CASSLQGAVEKLFF
TRBV7-9	TRBD1	medium-sized	TRBJ2-2	TGTGCCAGCAGCCCCTTCCGGGACAGGGGGACCGGGGAGCTGTTTTTT	CASSPFRDRGTGELFF
TRBV7-2	NA	many	TRBJ1-6	TGTGCCAGCAGCTTGGCTAAAGGTCACGTTTCACCCCTCCACTTT	CASSLAKGHVSPLHF
TRBV25-1	NA	NA	TRBJ2-5	TGTGCCAGCAGTGTCCGGGAGACCCAGTACTTC	CASSVRETQYF
TRBV29-1	NA	NA	TRBJ2-5	TGCAGCGTTAGAGAGGGCGTAGTGGAGACCCAGTACTTC	CSVREGVVETQYF
TRBV12-3/TRBV12-4	NA	NA	TRBJ1-4	TGTGCCAGCAGTGGGGAGGACAGCTTTAATGAAAAACTGTTTTTT	CASSGEDSFNEKLFF
TRBV6-5	TRBD2	few	TRBJ2-3	TGTGCCAGCAGTTACTCCTTCAGCGGGGGGAGGACAGATACGCAGTATTTT	CASSYSFSGGRTDTQYF
TRBV6-2/TRBV6-3	TRBD1	NA	TRBJ2-7	TGTGCCAGCAGGCTAACAGGGGGCAACTCCTACGAGCAGTACTTC	CASRLTGGNSYEQYF
TRBV12-3/TRBV12-4	NA	many	TRBJ1-2	TGTGCCAGCAGCCCCACTCCGGGACCTGTTCTCCTGGGCTACACCTTC	CASSPTPGPVLLGYTF
TRBV6-1	NA	few	TRBJ1-5	TGTGCCAGCAGGGACGGCTTGAATCAGCCCCAGCATTTT	CASRDGLNQPQHF
TRBV14	NA	NA	TRBJ1-2	TGTGCCAGCAGCCAACTACAAGAGACAGGTGAAATCTCCTTC	CASSQLQETGEISF
TRBV7-8	NA	few	TRBJ2-1	TGTGCCAGCAGCTTAGCTGGTTTCGAGGGGCACAATGAGCAGTTCTTC	CASSLAGFEGHNEQFF
TRBV28	NA	few	TRBJ2-1	TGTGCCAGCAGTTTCAGGTCGCGTGAGCAGTTCTTC	CASSFRSREQFF
TRBV2	NA	NA	TRBJ2-6	TGTGCCAGCAATGGGTGGGGATTCCTCTCCGTCCTGACTTTC	CASNGWGFLSVLTF
TRBV9	TRBD1	many	TRBJ2-7	TGTGCCAGCAGCCCCCAATGGGGACAGGGGGCGTCCCACGAGCAGTACTTC	CASSPQWGQGASHEQYF
TRBV4-3	TRBD2	NA	TRBJ2-3	TGCGCCAGCAGCCAAGTGGGTAGCGGGGGGCGGGGAACAGATACGCAGTATTTT	CASSQVGSGGRGTDTQYF
TRBV10-3	NA	many	TRBJ1-5	TGTGCCATCAGTGAGGCGACCGAGGGGACCCAGCATTTT	CAISEATEGTQHF
TRBV20-1	NA	few	TRBJ2-3	TGCAGTGCTAGAGACAGGGGAAGTGTGACAGATACGCAGTATTTT	CSARDRGSVTDTQYF
TRBV28	NA	NA	TRBJ1-2	TGTGCCAGCAGTGCCGTGGGGGCGATTCGGGGCGGCTACACCTTC	CASSAVGAIRGGYTF
TRBV6-1	NA	NA	TRBJ2-2	TGTGCCAGCAGTTACGCGGACGGCGGGAACACCGGGGAGCTGTTTTTT	CASSYADGGNTGELFF
TRBV6-6	NA	NA	TRBJ2-2	TGTGCCACCAGAGCCATAAACGGGGAGCTGTTTTTT	CATRAINGELFF
TRBV7-2	NA	few	TRBJ2-1	TGTGCCAGCAGCTTATACGGCGGGAACTCCTACAATGAGCAGTTCTTC	CASSLYGGNSYNEQFF
TRBV4-1	NA	NA	TRBJ2-7	TGCGCCAGCAGCCAAGATAATAGCTACGAGCAGTACTTC	CASSQDNSYEQYF
TRBV4-3	TRBD2	many	TRBJ2-3	TGCGCCAGCAGCCAAGGCGCCTTAGCGGGGGGCACAGATACGCAGTATTTT	CASSQGALAGGTDTQYF
TRBV4-2	NA	many	TRBJ1-1	TGTGCCAGCAGCCAAAAGGGGAGGGTAACCGGCACTGAAGCTTTCTTT	CASSQKGRVTGTEAFF
TRBV29-1	NA	many	TRBJ2-6	TGCAGCGTTGAAGTCCAGAACGGGGCCAACGTCCTGACTTTC	CSVEVQNGANVLTF
TRBV6-2/TRBV6-3	NA	many	TRBJ1-1	TGTGCCAGCAGTCCCCGACGGGACGGGGGCACTGAAGCTTTCTTT	CASSPRRDGGTEAFF
TRBV15	NA	many	TRBJ2-7	TGTGCCACCAGCAGAGATCCGCGGGGCCACGAGCAGTACTTC	CATSRDPRGHEQYF
TRBV9	NA	few	TRBJ2-1	TGTGCCAGCAGCGTAGTGTGGGGGGGCAATGGCAATGAGCAGTTCTTC	CASSVVWGGNGNEQFF
TRBV12-3/TRBV12-4	NA	few	TRBJ1-1	TGTGCCAGCAGTTTCTGGCAGACTGAAGCTTTCTTT	CASSFWQTEAFF
TRBV7-3	NA	few	TRBJ2-4	TGTGCCAGCAGCTCACCCGGCGGAGCCCAGTACTTC	CASSSPGGAQYF
TRBV7-2	NA	few	TRBJ2-5	TGTGCCAGCGTACCGGGACCTTGGGAGACCCAGTACTTC	CASVPGPWETQYF
TRBV5-1	TRBD1	many	TRBJ2-6	TGCGCCAGCAGGACAGGGGGCAGTGGGGCCAACGTCCTGACTTTC	CASRTGGSGANVLTF
TRBV5-1	NA	once	TRBJ2-3	TGCGCCAGCAGCCTGGGTTATCCAGATACGCAGTATTTT	CASSLGYPDTQYF
TRBV20-1	TRBD2	NA	TRBJ2-7	TGCAGTGCTCTATTAGCGGGGGGGCGTCACGAGCAGTACTTC	CSALLAGGRHEQYF
TRBV28	NA	NA	TRBJ2-4	TGTGCCAGCAGTGCCGCGGTGGGGGCAGGAAACATTCAGTACTTC	CASSAAVGAGNIQYF
TRBV5-1	NA	NA	TRBJ1-1	TGCGCCAGCAGCTCCCACGGCAACACTGAAGCTTTCTTT	CASSSHGNTEAFF